This TCR beta chain was found in a study of T-cell memory formation after mild COVID-19. TCRdb redid the calling of the 5' RACE reads with MiXCR, one entry per CDR3 protein. The data contain under 350,000 distinct CDR3 sequences, around 16% of them singletons. Overall study results and limits: Shrinking CD4+ clones were chiefly CM and EM; CD8+ ones were chiefly EMRA. Pre-infection memory harbored some responding clones, suggesting cross-reactive memory joined. Clones contracting day 15 to 85 were balanced CD4/CD8; later expanders leaned CD4+.

Trimming left V 3 bases short and J 4 bases short, with 18 bases between. Germline values: CDR1 LGHNA, CDR2 YSLEER. The length of the CDR3 is 16 residues. This clonotype was seen a few times. Its target is not known. This receptor was identified in a man between 18 and 35 years old who had mild COVID-19 (a few samples of this study predate the infection). Cell type and time point are not known. The material sequenced was PBMCs or a T cell subset sorted from them (not recorded which). The V and J genes are TRBV4-3 and TRBJ1-1, with D tentatively TRBD1 (6 bases). This CDR3 is CASSHPRGRGSTEAFF. The CDR3 nucleotides read TGCGCCAGCAGCCATCCTAGGGGTAGGGGGAGCACTGAAGCTTTCTTT.